The rows below give T cell receptor beta chains drawn from one sample of a study of blood T cells in healthy people across ages. TCRdb re-analysed the 5' RACE reads in MiXCR, keeping a single row per CDR3 protein. The sample includes over a million distinct CDR3 sequences, 35% to 45% seen only once; the top ten take more than 4%. Sample: blood. These receptors all stem from a woman aged 18-29 years in good health. The CDR3 runs from the conserved cysteine through the conserved F or W. Each record gives: V gene, clone size, J gene, CDR3 length, D gene, CDR3 DNA, CDR3 protein. A D gene is named only where the DNA matches it firmly. Clone size appears in some rows only: once, few, many, or a class for an expanded clone.

v_gene: TRBV9; abundance: NA; j_gene: TRBJ1-2; len: 11; d_gene: NA; CDR3nt: TGTGCCTGCAGCGCCTGGGGTGGCTACACCTTC; CDR3aa: CACSAWGGYTF
v_gene: TRBV19; abundance: NA; j_gene: TRBJ2-6; len: 12; d_gene: NA; CDR3nt: TGTGCCAGTATGGGACGGCGCCACGTCCTGACTTTC; CDR3aa: CASMGRRHVLTF
v_gene: TRBV20-1; abundance: NA; j_gene: TRBJ2-3; len: 15; d_gene: NA; CDR3nt: TGCAGTGCTAGAGATGGCTCAGTGGGCGCCGGTACGCAGTATTTT; CDR3aa: CSARDGSVGAGTQYF
v_gene: TRBV5-1; abundance: NA; j_gene: TRBJ2-3; len: 15; d_gene: NA; CDR3nt: TGCGCCAGCAGCTTGGCTGAGCCTAGCACAGATACGCAGTATTTT; CDR3aa: CASSLAEPSTDTQYF
v_gene: TRBV9; abundance: NA; j_gene: TRBJ2-2; len: 14; d_gene: NA; CDR3nt: TGTGCCAGCAGCGTAGCCCTTAGAACCGGGGAGCTGTTTTTT; CDR3aa: CASSVALRTGELFF
v_gene: TRBV7-2; abundance: NA; j_gene: TRBJ2-7; len: 14; d_gene: NA; CDR3nt: TGTGCCAGCAGCGATATGGGCCATGAACACGAGCAGTACTTC; CDR3aa: CASSDMGHEHEQYF
v_gene: TRBV20-1; abundance: few; j_gene: TRBJ1-6; len: 14; d_gene: TRBD1; CDR3nt: TGCAGTGCAGCAAACAGGGGGGACAATTCACCCCTCCACTTT; CDR3aa: CSAANRGDNSPLHF
v_gene: TRBV7-2; abundance: few; j_gene: TRBJ1-5; len: 15; d_gene: NA; CDR3nt: TGTGCCAGCAGCGGCGGAGGATATAGCAATCAGCCCCAGCATTTT; CDR3aa: CASSGGGYSNQPQHF
v_gene: TRBV30; abundance: NA; j_gene: TRBJ2-5; len: 15; d_gene: TRBD2; CDR3nt: TGTGCCTGGAGTGTGTCTAGCGGGGGGCCAGAGACCCAGTACTTC; CDR3aa: CAWSVSSGGPETQYF
v_gene: TRBV7-2; abundance: few; j_gene: TRBJ1-6; len: 15; d_gene: NA; CDR3nt: TGTGCCAGCAGCTTACACCCAGATGGGTATTCACCCCTCCACTTT; CDR3aa: CASSLHPDGYSPLHF
v_gene: TRBV2; abundance: NA; j_gene: TRBJ1-1; len: 16; d_gene: TRBD1; CDR3nt: TGTGCCAGCAGTAAGGACAGGGTTCTTATGAACACTGAAGCTTTCTTT; CDR3aa: CASSKDRVLMNTEAFF
v_gene: TRBV6-5; abundance: once; j_gene: TRBJ1-2; len: 13; d_gene: NA; CDR3nt: TGTGTCAGCAGACCGGTCCCAAACTATGGCTACACCTTC; CDR3aa: CVSRPVPNYGYTF
v_gene: TRBV29-1; abundance: few; j_gene: TRBJ2-3; len: 15; d_gene: NA; CDR3nt: TGCAGCACCCGGGGTGGGGAACTTAGCACAGATACGCAGTATTTT; CDR3aa: CSTRGGELSTDTQYF
v_gene: TRBV20-1; abundance: NA; j_gene: TRBJ1-2; len: 14; d_gene: NA; CDR3nt: TGCAGTGCTAGAGACGCACTGGGAAACTATGGCTACACCTTC; CDR3aa: CSARDALGNYGYTF
v_gene: TRBV20-1; abundance: NA; j_gene: TRBJ1-1; len: 14; d_gene: NA; CDR3nt: TGCAGTGCTAGAGATCACAGGGCGAACACTGAAGCTTTCTTT; CDR3aa: CSARDHRANTEAFF
v_gene: TRBV10-3; abundance: few; j_gene: TRBJ2-7; len: 14; d_gene: TRBD1; CDR3nt: TGTGCCATCAGCCCGGGACAGGGGCCCTACGAGCAGTACTTC; CDR3aa: CAISPGQGPYEQYF
v_gene: TRBV7-2; abundance: few; j_gene: TRBJ2-3; len: 15; d_gene: TRBD2; CDR3nt: TGTGCCAGCAGCACACAAAGCGGGATGACAGATACGCAGTATTTT; CDR3aa: CASSTQSGMTDTQYF
v_gene: TRBV6-6; abundance: few; j_gene: TRBJ1-6; len: 14; d_gene: NA; CDR3nt: TGTGCCAGCAGGCAGGAGGGGAAGTTTTCACCCCTCCACTTT; CDR3aa: CASRQEGKFSPLHF
v_gene: TRBV29-1; abundance: many; j_gene: TRBJ2-7; len: 12; d_gene: TRBD1; CDR3nt: TGCAGCGGACAGGGGGCTTCCTACGAGCAGTACTTC; CDR3aa: CSGQGASYEQYF
v_gene: TRBV30; abundance: NA; j_gene: TRBJ2-7; len: 12; d_gene: TRBD2; CDR3nt: TGTGCCTGGAGTCGGGGGGTCTACGAGCAGTACTTC; CDR3aa: CAWSRGVYEQYF
v_gene: TRBV29-1; abundance: NA; j_gene: TRBJ2-1; len: 14; d_gene: TRBD2; CDR3nt: TGCAGCGTTGAGGGGGAGGGGTATTACAATGAGCAGTTCTTC; CDR3aa: CSVEGEGYYNEQFF
v_gene: TRBV4-2; abundance: NA; j_gene: TRBJ2-7; len: 15; d_gene: TRBD1; CDR3nt: TGTGCCAGCAGCCAAGCGGGACAGGGGAGATACGAGCAGTACTTC; CDR3aa: CASSQAGQGRYEQYF
v_gene: TRBV7-2; abundance: NA; j_gene: TRBJ2-1; len: 17; d_gene: NA; CDR3nt: TGTGCCAGCAGCCTTAAGTTCCGGCGGGACATAGACAATGAGCAGTTCTTC; CDR3aa: CASSLKFRRDIDNEQFF
v_gene: TRBV20-1; abundance: NA; j_gene: TRBJ1-6; len: 14; d_gene: NA; CDR3nt: TGCAGTGCTAGTACGGGGTCGGAAAATTCACCCCTCCACTTT; CDR3aa: CSASTGSENSPLHF
v_gene: TRBV5-1; abundance: NA; j_gene: TRBJ1-1; len: 13; d_gene: NA; CDR3nt: TGCGCCAGCAGAATGGATGGAAACACTGAAGCTTTCTTT; CDR3aa: CASRMDGNTEAFF
v_gene: TRBV7-2; abundance: once; j_gene: TRBJ2-3; len: 12; d_gene: NA; CDR3nt: TGTGCCAGCAGCAGAACAGCGGACGCGCAGTATTTT; CDR3aa: CASSRTADAQYF
v_gene: TRBV27; abundance: NA; j_gene: TRBJ2-7; len: 14; d_gene: TRBD1; CDR3nt: TGTGCCAGCAGTTTCATAGGGGGCCGATACGAGCAGTACTTC; CDR3aa: CASSFIGGRYEQYF
v_gene: TRBV7-2; abundance: NA; j_gene: TRBJ2-6; len: 16; d_gene: NA; CDR3nt: TGTGCCAGCAGCAGACAGCTATTCTCTGGGGCCAACGTCCTGACTTTC; CDR3aa: CASSRQLFSGANVLTF
v_gene: TRBV24-1; abundance: NA; j_gene: TRBJ1-2; len: 17; d_gene: NA; CDR3nt: TGTGCCACCAGTGACCCCAGGACCACAATTTGGCCCTATGGCTACACCTTC; CDR3aa: CATSDPRTTIWPYGYTF
v_gene: TRBV19; abundance: NA; j_gene: TRBJ2-1; len: 15; d_gene: TRBD2; CDR3nt: TGTGCCAGTAGCAAGCTAGCGGGACTCTACAATGAGCAGTTCTTC; CDR3aa: CASSKLAGLYNEQFF
v_gene: TRBV18; abundance: NA; j_gene: TRBJ2-5; len: 10; d_gene: NA; CDR3nt: TGTGCCAGCTCACTGGGTTACCAGTACTTC; CDR3aa: CASSLGYQYF
v_gene: TRBV5-6; abundance: few; j_gene: TRBJ2-1; len: 18; d_gene: NA; CDR3nt: TGTGCCAGCAGCTTGGTTGGGAGCCCCTCTAGCTCCTACAATGAGCAGTTCTTC; CDR3aa: CASSLVGSPSSSYNEQFF
v_gene: TRBV29-1; abundance: few; j_gene: TRBJ2-2; len: 13; d_gene: NA; CDR3nt: TGCAGCGGTGGCAGGGGTTACACCGGGGAGCTGTTTTTT; CDR3aa: CSGGRGYTGELFF
v_gene: TRBV2; abundance: NA; j_gene: TRBJ2-3; len: 15; d_gene: NA; CDR3nt: TGTGACAGCAGCTCAGCCGGGACAAGGACAGATACGCAGTATTTT; CDR3aa: CDSSSAGTRTDTQYF
v_gene: TRBV18; abundance: few; j_gene: TRBJ1-6; len: 13; d_gene: NA; CDR3nt: TGTGCCAGCTCACCGGGACAAGATTCACCCCTCCACTTT; CDR3aa: CASSPGQDSPLHF